A single sample gave rise to the 11 T cell receptor beta chains below, sequenced in a study of PD-L1 blockade in urothelial cancer (dated by TCRdb to about 2017). Receptor amplification or capture employed the immunoSEQ multiplex PCR assay. TCRdb obtained this table from immuneACCESS and retained in-frame rearrangements with V and J assigned. These tables miss some clones; where compared with another copy, unresolved V genes account for less than half of the shortfall, and the remainder is unexplained. The sample yields 70,000 or so clones; under 90% were counted once. Clones ranked in the top ten supply 4% to 6% of the sample. The material was PBMCs, obtained around atezolizumab (anti-PD-L1) treatment. All receptors come from a man in his 70s with urothelial cancer.

The V call is TRBV28, the J call TRBJ1-1; weak D call: TRBD1 (5 bases). V shed 6 bases and J shed 4 bases, with 15 bases lying between them. Germline V gene lookup returns CDR1 MDHEN and CDR2 SYDVKM. The CDR3 runs 14 residues. CDR3 sequence reads: CASRGQGRATEAFF. The CDR3 DNA reads as TGTGCCAGCAGGGGGCAAGGTCGTGCCACTGAAGCTTTCTTT.

This chain connects TRBV14 to TRBJ1-4, with 11 bases matching TRBD1. V gave up 2 bases and J gave up 8 bases; unmatched junction bases: 4. Germline assignment: CDR1 SGHDN and CDR2 FVKESK. CDR3 length equals 15 residues. This chain's CDR3 is CASSQRTGGREKLFF. DNA for the CDR3: TGTGCCAGCAGCCAAAGGACAGGGGGCAGGGAAAAACTGTTTTTT.

This rearrangement joins TRBV7-9 to TRBJ1-2, with D possibly being TRBD1 (6 bases). The V end lost 0 bases, the J end lost 3 bases, and 14 bases lay between the germline ends. Germline CDR1 is SEHNR and CDR2 is FQNEAQ (reference sequence). There are 16 residues in the CDR3. CDR3 bases: TGTGCCAGCAGCTTAGCCGGCGCGACAGGCTACTATGGCTACACCTTC. Its translation is CASSLAGATGYYGYTF.

This clone showed up just a few times. The chain joins TRBV30 to TRBJ1-5; 9 bases agree with TRBD1. The germline V gene encodes CDR1 GTSNPN and CDR2 SVGIG (reference sequence). CDR3 length: 18 amino acids. V trimming: 3 bases; J trimming: 0 bases; junction bases outside the gene matches: 12. CDR3 region: CAWSRVGQGPYSNQPQHF. CDR3 DNA sequence: TGTGCCTGGAGCCGGGTAGGACAGGGGCCCTATAGCAATCAGCCCCAGCATTTT.

J is TRBJ2-1 and V is TRBV7-9; TRBD2 matches at 11 bases. The ends lost 0 bases at V and 8 bases at J; junction bases unmatched: 3. The V gene's germline CDR1 is SEHNR and CDR2 FQNEAQ (reference sequence). This CDR3 has 15 residues. As DNA, the CDR3 is TGTGCCAGCAGCTTAGCGACTAGCGGGATCCATGAGCAGTTCTTC. Protein: CASSLATSGIHEQFF.

V gene TRBV28 combines with J gene TRBJ2-2, with 11 bases that match TRBD1. V lost 4 bases to trimming and J lost 4 bases; unmatched junction nucleotides: 2. This CDR3 is built from 15 residues. The germline V gene has CDR1 MDHEN and CDR2 SYDVKM. CDR3 sequence: CASSWGQGVTGELFF. Here the CDR3 DNA reads TGTGCCAGCAGTTGGGGACAGGGGGTCACCGGGGAGCTGTTTTTT. The complete variable domain, with remaining parts taken from reference TRBV28 and TRBJ2-2, reads DVKVTQSSRYLVKRTGEKVFLECVQDMDHENMFWYRQDPGLGLRLIYFSYDVKMKEKGDIPEGYSVSREKKERFSLILESASTNQTSMYLCASSWGQGVTGELFFGEGSRLTVL.

The J gene is TRBJ2-7, the V gene TRBV19, with a possible D match to TRBD1 (6 bases). The V gene lost 1 base and the J gene lost 3 bases, with 7 bases spanning the gap. Germline V gives CDR1 LNHDA, CDR2 SQIVND (reference sequence). The CDR3 has 13 residues. CDR3 residues: CASSIGGGYEQYF. The CDR3 DNA reads TGTGCCAGTAGTATAGGAGGGGGCTACGAGCAGTACTTC. Full variable domain (rest looked up from reference TRBV19 and TRBJ2-7): DGGITQSPKYLFRKEGQNVTLSCEQNLNHDAMYWYRQDPGQGLRLIYYSQIVNDFQKGDIAEGYSVSREKKESFPLTVTSAQKNPTAFYLCASSIGGGYEQYFGPGTRLTVT.

This clone was observed a single time. The chain joins TRBV6-1 to TRBJ1-3; tentative D call: TRBD1 (5 bases). V lost 4 bases to trimming and J lost 3 bases, with 19 bases between them. This CDR3 region has 17 residues. CDR1 is MNHNS, CDR2 SASEGT, per germline. In nucleotides, the CDR3 is TGTGCCAGCAGTGGCCGGGCCTACGGGGGAGATGGAAACACCATATATTTT. The encoded protein is CASSGRAYGGDGNTIYF.

The chain joins TRBV19 to TRBJ2-1; D gene unclear. V was pared by 5 bases and J by 7 bases, with 12 bases between. The germline V gene encodes CDR1 LNHDA and CDR2 SQIVND (reference sequence). The CDR3 is 13 amino acids. The CDR3 loop reads CASSPLSGNEQFF. The DNA of the CDR3 is TGTGCCAGTAGTCCATTGTCAGGAAATGAGCAGTTCTTC.

The chain combines TRBV28 with TRBJ2-7; 10 positions match TRBD1. The CDR3 is 17 residues long. The J segment lost 2 bases and the V segment lost 0 bases, leaving 7 bases of the junction unmatched. CDR1 is MDHEN, CDR2 SYDVKM, per germline. The CDR3 nucleotides are TGTGCCAGCAGTTTATGGACAGGGGGCTCTTTCCCCTACGAGCAGTACTTC. Its protein is CASSLWTGGSFPYEQYF.

The chain combines TRBV2 with TRBJ2-7; tentatively, D is TRBD1 (5 bases). V was cut by 4 bases and J by 4 bases, with 11 bases left in between. The CDR3 is made up of 13 amino acids. Germline V lookup: CDR1 SNHLY, CDR2 FYNNEI. The CDR3 is CASSVGLEYEQYF. CDR3 nucleotides: TGTGCCAGCAGTGTGGGGCTTGAGTACGAGCAGTACTTC.